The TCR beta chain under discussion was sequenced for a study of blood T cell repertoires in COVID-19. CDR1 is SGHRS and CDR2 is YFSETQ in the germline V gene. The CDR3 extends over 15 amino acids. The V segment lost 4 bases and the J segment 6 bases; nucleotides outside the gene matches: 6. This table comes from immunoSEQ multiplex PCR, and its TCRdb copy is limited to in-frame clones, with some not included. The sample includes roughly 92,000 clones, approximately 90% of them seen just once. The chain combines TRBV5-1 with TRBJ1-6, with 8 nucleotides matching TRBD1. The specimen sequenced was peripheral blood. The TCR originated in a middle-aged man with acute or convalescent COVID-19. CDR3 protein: CASSGGTGGNSPLHF. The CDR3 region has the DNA TGCGCCAGCAGCGGGGGGACAGGCGGTAATTCACCCCTCCACTTT. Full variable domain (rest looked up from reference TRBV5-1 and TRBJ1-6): KAGVTQTPRYLIKTRGQQVTLSCSPISGHRSVSWYQQTPGQGLQFLFEYFSETQRNKGNFPGRFSGRQFSNSRSEMNVSTLELGDSALYLCASSGGTGGNSPLHFGNGTRLTVT.